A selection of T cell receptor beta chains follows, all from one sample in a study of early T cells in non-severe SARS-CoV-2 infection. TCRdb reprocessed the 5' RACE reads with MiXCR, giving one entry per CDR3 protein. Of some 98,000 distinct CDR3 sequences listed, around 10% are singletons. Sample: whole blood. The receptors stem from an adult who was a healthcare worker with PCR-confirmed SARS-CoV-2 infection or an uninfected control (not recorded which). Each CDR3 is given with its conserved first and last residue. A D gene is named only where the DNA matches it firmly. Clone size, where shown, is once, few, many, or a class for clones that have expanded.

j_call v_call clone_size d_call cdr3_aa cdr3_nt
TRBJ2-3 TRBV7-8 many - CASSSRRQADTQYF TGTGCCAGCAGCTCCCGCCGGCAAGCAGATACGCAGTATTTT
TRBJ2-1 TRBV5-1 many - CASSLDLVLFSGEQFF TGCGCCAGCAGCTTGGACCTCGTCTTGTTTTCGGGTGAGCAGTTCTTC
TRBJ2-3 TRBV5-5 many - CASSLAAGSDTQYF TGTGCCAGCAGCCTAGCAGCGGGCTCAGATACGCAGTATTTT
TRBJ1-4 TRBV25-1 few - CASSEGWGANEKLFF TGTGCCAGCAGTGAAGGATGGGGGGCTAATGAAAAACTGTTTTTT
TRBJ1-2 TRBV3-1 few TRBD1 CASSQDQGAIGYTF TGTGCCAGCAGCCAAGATCAGGGGGCGATAGGCTACACCTTC
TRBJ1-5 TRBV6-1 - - CASSEREQSNQPQHF TGTGCCAGCAGTGAAAGGGAACAGAGCAATCAGCCCCAGCATTTT
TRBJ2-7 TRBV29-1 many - CSVEGRPGTGQYF TGCAGCGTTGAAGGGAGACCGGGGACCGGGCAGTACTTC
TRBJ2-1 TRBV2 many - CASSEAGTRSRGYNEQFF TGTGCCAGCAGTGAAGCTGGTACGCGCTCTCGAGGATACAATGAGCAGTTCTTC
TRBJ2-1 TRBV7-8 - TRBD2 CASSELAGDRYNEQFF TGTGCCAGCAGCGAACTAGCGGGAGATAGGTACAATGAGCAGTTCTTC
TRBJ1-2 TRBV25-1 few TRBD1 CASSWTGAYGYTF TGTGCCAGCAGCTGGACAGGAGCCTATGGCTACACCTTC
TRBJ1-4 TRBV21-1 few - CASSKGRRGLFF TGTGCCAGCAGCAAAGGGCGAAGGGGACTGTTTTTT
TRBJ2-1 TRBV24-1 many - CATSDQDSWGNEQFF TGTGCCACCAGTGATCAGGACAGTTGGGGCAATGAGCAGTTCTTC
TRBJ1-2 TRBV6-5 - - CASSSLEGFFNYGYTF TGTGCCAGCAGTTCGCTGGAGGGATTCTTCAACTATGGCTACACCTTC
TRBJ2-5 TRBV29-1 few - CSALEAGETQYF TGCAGCGCATTGGAGGCGGGAGAGACCCAGTACTTC
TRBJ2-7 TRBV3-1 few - CASSQVSYEQYF TGTGCCAGCAGCCAGGTATCCTACGAGCAGTACTTC
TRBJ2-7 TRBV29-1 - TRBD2 CSAEEGTSASYEQYF TGCAGCGCTGAGGAGGGTACTAGCGCATCCTACGAGCAGTACTTC
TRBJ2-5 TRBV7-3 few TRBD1 CASSLAGTGMETQYF TGTGCCAGCAGCTTAGCCGGGACAGGGATGGAGACCCAGTACTTC
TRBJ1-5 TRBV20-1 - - CSARGIRRAWNQPQHF TGCAGTGCTAGAGGAATTCGCAGGGCGTGGAATCAGCCCCAGCATTTT
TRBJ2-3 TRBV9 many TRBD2 CASSPPFLYGGASTDTQYF TGTGCCAGCAGCCCACCATTTCTCTACGGGGGGGCGAGCACAGATACGCAGTATTTT
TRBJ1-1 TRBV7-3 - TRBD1 CASSLRTGVNTEAFF TGTGCCAGCAGCTTGAGGACAGGGGTGAACACTGAAGCTTTCTTT
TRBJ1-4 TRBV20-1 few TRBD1 CSARDEGGGNEKLFF TGCAGTGCTAGAGATGAAGGGGGCGGGAATGAAAAACTGTTTTTT
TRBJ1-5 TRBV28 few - CASSPWPGRGNQPQHF TGTGCCAGCAGTCCGTGGCCGGGAAGAGGTAATCAGCCCCAGCATTTT
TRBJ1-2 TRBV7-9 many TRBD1 CASSLTGVSGYTF TGTGCCAGCAGCTTAACAGGGGTTAGCGGCTACACCTTC
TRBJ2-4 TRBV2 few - CASSASNVVKNIQYF TGTGCCAGCAGTGCTAGTAATGTCGTCAAAAACATTCAGTACTTC
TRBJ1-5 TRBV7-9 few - CASSLMGDGLNQPQHF TGTGCCAGCAGCTTAATGGGGGACGGATTAAATCAGCCCCAGCATTTT
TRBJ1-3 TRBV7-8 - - CASSLEGGHTIYF TGTGCCAGCAGCTTAGAGGGGGGGCACACCATATATTTT
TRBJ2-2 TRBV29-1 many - CSVVGDRDTGELFF TGCAGCGTTGTTGGTGACAGAGACACCGGGGAGCTGTTTTTT
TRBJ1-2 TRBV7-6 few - CASSYRQFYGYTF TGTGCCAGCAGCTATCGACAGTTTTATGGCTACACCTTC
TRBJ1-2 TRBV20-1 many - CSVRGANEDYGYTF TGCAGTGTCAGAGGGGCCAATGAGGACTATGGCTACACCTTC
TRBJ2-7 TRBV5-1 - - CASSLVPGASYEQYF TGCGCCAGCAGCTTGGTCCCAGGGGCGTCCTACGAGCAGTACTTC
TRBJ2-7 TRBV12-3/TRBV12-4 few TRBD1 CASSYRTGKLYEQYF TGTGCCAGCAGTTACCGGACAGGGAAATTGTACGAGCAGTACTTC
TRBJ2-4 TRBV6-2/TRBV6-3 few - CASSRGLAKNIQYF TGTGCCAGCAGTAGAGGGTTAGCCAAAAACATTCAGTACTTC
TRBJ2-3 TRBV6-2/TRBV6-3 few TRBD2 CASSQSSGRAKDTQYF TGTGCCAGCAGCCAGTCTAGCGGGAGGGCCAAAGATACGCAGTATTTT
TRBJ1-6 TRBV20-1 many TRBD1 CSARETGVENSPLHF TGCAGTGCTAGGGAGACAGGGGTAGAAAATTCACCCCTCCACTTT
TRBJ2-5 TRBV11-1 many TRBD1 CASSGGSQGVTQYF TGTGCCAGCAGCGGAGGGTCACAGGGGGTGACCCAGTACTTC
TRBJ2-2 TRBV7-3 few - CASSLNSRGTGELFF TGTGCCAGCAGCTTAAACAGCCGAGGCACCGGGGAGCTGTTTTTT
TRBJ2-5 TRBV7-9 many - CASRPLGQETQYF TGTGCCAGCAGGCCCTTGGGGCAAGAGACCCAGTACTTC
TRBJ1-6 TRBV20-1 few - CSAREGGAYNSPLHF TGCAGTGCTAGAGAGGGTGGGGCGTATAATTCACCCCTCCACTTT